This T cell receptor beta chain was recorded in a study of T cells in Graves' hyperthyroidism and ophthalmopathy. Study results and caveats: Most thyroid clonotypes that were expanded above 0.001 also turned up in blood.

This clonotype has at least ten counts. Its antigen is not identified. Pregnant or lactating patients were excluded, as were those with uncontrolled infection or other autoimmune disease. The TCR beta CDR3 regions underwent amplification using RNA transcripts as the source. The HTBI primer set served for first-round RT-PCR of the TCR CDR3. MiXCR, applied by TCRdb to the multiplex PCR reads, yields one record per CDR3 protein. The sample carries 300,000 to 400,000 distinct CDR3 sequences, 11% to 15% recorded once. CDR1 is SNHLY, CDR2 FYNNEI, per germline. The V end lost 5 bases, the J end lost 6 bases, and 22 bases lay between the germline ends. The CDR3 totals 16 residues.

The source material was blood. The chain combines TRBV2 with TRBJ1-1; D might be TRBD1 (6 bases). The receptor's source is a woman in her 30s with Graves' hyperthyroidism. DNA for the CDR3: TGTGCCAGCAGTCCGGATAGAACAGGGTTAGTCCCTGAAGCTTTCTTT. Its protein is CASSPDRTGLVPEAFF.